Listed here are 22 T cell receptor beta chains from one sample, sequenced in a study of OX40 agonist ivuxolimab in advanced cancers. The library came from the immunoSEQ multiplex PCR assay. TCRdb limited this immuneACCESS table to in-frame rearrangements with V and J called. A share of clones is missing; checked studies link under half to unresolved V genes, and the rest is unexplained. The sample contains roughly 86,000 clones, about 89% of them found a single time. The ten largest clones represent 0.4% to 0.55% of the sample. Sequencing was performed on CD4+ or CD8+ T cells sorted from blood, taken in a trial of the OX40 agonist ivuxolimab. Receptors originate from an adult with an advanced solid tumor such as melanoma, head and neck, liver or kidney cancer.

This chain joins TRBV7-2 and TRBJ2-7, with D unresolved. Germline-derived CDR1 and CDR2 are SGHTA and FQGNSA. Trimming left V 5 bases short and J 3 bases short, with 8 bases between. The CDR3 covers 12 residues. CDR3 coding DNA: TGTGCCAGCAGCCCCGTATACTACGAGCAGTACTTC. Residues: CASSPVYYEQYF.

The chain joins TRBV28 to TRBJ2-5, with 8 bases matching TRBD2. The J call may be incorrect, as the DNA end agrees better with TRBJ2-7. Per the germline V gene, CDR1 is MDHEN and CDR2 is SYDVKM. This CDR3 is 15 amino acids long. The CDR3 spells CASSLSTGGPYEQYF. The DNA for the CDR3 is TGTGCCAGCAGTTTATCGACGGGAGGGCCCTACGAGCAGTACTTC.

The chain couples TRBV18 to TRBJ2-5, with 13 bases matching TRBD2. CDR3 length: 14 residues. The germline gives CDR1 KGHSH, CDR2 LQKENI. The J segment lost 5 bases and the V segment lost 5 bases, leaving 2 bases of the junction unmatched. CDR3 amino acids: CASSATSGGETQYF. CDR3 DNA sequence: TGTGCCAGCTCAGCGACTAGCGGGGGGGAGACCCAGTACTTC.

This clone was seen more than once but under ten times. The CDR3 reads CASSAAQGYNQPQHF. The CDR3 DNA is TGTGCCAGCAGCGCGGCCCAGGGGTACAATCAGCCCCAGCATTTT. This sequence joins TRBV28 and TRBJ1-5; tentatively, D is TRBD1 (6 bases). V was cut by 6 bases and J by 3 bases, with 15 bases left in between. This CDR3 is built from 15 residues. Germline V gives CDR1 MDHEN, CDR2 SYDVKM. The whole variable domain, filled in from reference TRBV28 and TRBJ1-5, reads DVKVTQSSRYLVKRTGEKVFLECVQDMDHENMFWYRQDPGLGLRLIYFSYDVKMKEKGDIPEGYSVSREKKERFSLILESASTNQTSMYLCASSAAQGYNQPQHFGDGTRLSIL.

The genes are TRBV2 and TRBJ2-5; 8 bases align to TRBD2. With V trimmed by 5 bases and J by 4 bases, 6 bases remained unmatched. Germline lookup yields CDR1 SNHLY and CDR2 FYNNEI. The CDR3 spans 14 residues. The CDR3 DNA reads as TGTGCCAGCAGTCAAGGACTAGCATTAGAGACCCAGTACTTC. It is translated as CASSQGLALETQYF.

The V gene is TRBV19, the J gene TRBJ2-3; D could derive from TRBD1 or TRBD2 (5 bases each). In germline, CDR1 is LNHDA, CDR2 SQIVND (reference sequence). Trimming took off 4 bases at V and 0 bases at J, with 8 bases between the two ends. The CDR3 sequence is 14 residues long. The CDR3 sequence is CASSTWDSTDTQYF. Written as DNA, the CDR3 is TGTGCCAGTAGTACTTGGGACAGCACAGATACGCAGTATTTT.

The chain employs TRBV10-3 and TRBJ2-2, with 9 bases aligning to TRBD1. Per the germline V gene, CDR1 is ENHRY and CDR2 is SYGVKD. The CDR3 has 15 residues. V was pared by 10 bases and J by 5 bases, with 11 bases of the junction left unmatched. CDR3 amino acids: CATTAGQGGTGELFF. The DNA of the CDR3 is TGTGCCACCACGGCGGGACAGGGTGGTACCGGGGAGCTGTTTTTT.

The rearrangement links TRBV5-4 to TRBJ1-1; D not resolved. V lost 0 bases and J lost 4, with 10 bases in between. Germline V gene lookup returns CDR1 SGHNT and CDR2 YYREEE (reference sequence). The CDR3 totals 14 residues. The CDR3 protein is CASSLGAKATEAFF. DNA of the CDR3: TGTGCCAGCAGCTTGGGTGCGAAGGCCACTGAAGCTTTCTTT.

J is TRBJ2-3 and V is TRBV30; D unresolved. The V end was cut by 2 bases, the J end by 6 bases, with 6 bases between. Germline-derived CDR1 and CDR2 are GTSNPN and SVGIG (reference sequence). This CDR3 is built from 11 residues. CDR3 in amino acids: CAWSLTDTQYF. The DNA of the CDR3 is TGTGCCTGGAGTCTGACGGATACGCAGTATTTT.

Details on this clone: One end of the junction fails to match germline, which may point to a read error. The rearrangement links TRBV7-2 to TRBJ2-5; 10 bases map to TRBD1. This CDR3 has 15 amino acids. Germline assignment: CDR1 SGHTA and CDR2 FQGNSA. The CDR3 sequence: CASSFLGQGTAPVDF. The CDR3 DNA sequence: TGTGCCAGCAGCTTCTTGGGACAGGGGACGGCTCCTGTGGACTTC.

CDR3 bases: TGTGCCAGCAGCGCCTCGGGGGCCAACGTCCTGACTTTC. Encoded protein: CASSASGANVLTF. The chain has TRBV7-3 and TRBJ2-6; D remains ambiguous. This CDR3 region has 13 residues. Germline V CDR1 and CDR2: SGHTA, FQGTGA. Deletions cut 5 bases from V and 4 bases from J, with 6 bases between.

CDR3 loop: CASSWGQVSYNEQFF. The CDR3 region has the DNA TGCGCCAGCAGCTGGGGACAGGTTTCCTACAATGAGCAGTTCTTC. The chain has TRBV5-1 and TRBJ2-1, with TRBD1 identical over 8 bases. Per the germline V gene, CDR1 is SGHRS and CDR2 is YFSETQ. V trimming: 3 bases; J trimming: 1 base; junction bases outside the gene matches: 3. This CDR3 has 15 amino acids.

The rearrangement links TRBV13 to TRBJ2-2; TRBD2 matches at 8 bases. Germline CDR1 and CDR2: PRHDT and FYEKMQ (reference sequence). V lost 2 bases and J lost 2; bases outside the gene matches: 7. This CDR3 comprises 17 residues. Here the CDR3 reads CASSLSGGRKNTGELFF. CDR3 sequence (DNA): TGTGCCAGCAGCTTAAGCGGGGGCCGAAAAAACACCGGGGAGCTGTTTTTT.

The chain employs TRBV5-1 and TRBJ2-5, with D unclear. Trimming pared 0 bases from V and 5 bases from J, leaving 8 bases between. Germline CDR1 reads SGHRS; CDR2 reads YFSETQ. This CDR3 region has 13 residues. Written as DNA, the CDR3 is TGCGCCAGCAGCTTGGGTCTAGGGGAGACCCAGTACTTC. Translated, it gives CASSLGLGETQYF.

The CDR3 protein is CSGVGLAETQYF. The CDR3 DNA is TGCAGCGGGGTGGGACTAGCGGAGACCCAGTACTTC. The gene calls are TRBV29-1 and TRBJ2-5; 10 bases are shared with TRBD2. Germline CDR1 is SQVTM and CDR2 is ANQGSEA. The CDR3 has 12 residues. J gave up 5 bases and V 7 bases, and 4 bases lay outside the gene matches.

The genes are TRBV5-1 and TRBJ2-5; 7 nucleotides line up with TRBD2. Germline V gene data show CDR1 as SGHRS and CDR2 as YFSETQ. V shed 0 bases and J 2 bases; nucleotides not matched to a gene: 7. This CDR3 is built from 16 residues. CDR3 in DNA: TGCGCCAGCAGCTTGGGGACTAGTTTGGGACAAGAGACCCAGTACTTC. Amino acid sequence: CASSLGTSLGQETQYF.

This clone was counted once. Here the CDR3 DNA reads TGTGCCAGTAGCCGAAGGGGGTTTGCCGGGGAGCTGTTTTTT. Translation gives CASSRRGFAGELFF. V and J are TRBV19 and TRBJ2-2; the D gene is possibly TRBD1 (6 bases). Trimming took 6 bases from V and 6 from J, leaving 14 bases between them. The CDR3 totals 14 residues. CDR1 LNHDA and CDR2 SQIVND come from the germline V gene (reference sequence).

On this clone: Other DNA sequences in the same sample also yield this CDR3. The rearrangement uses TRBV19 and TRBJ2-1; D unclear. CDR1 and CDR2 (germline): LNHDA, SQIVND (reference sequence). This CDR3 contains 13 residues. Trimming shortened V by 6 bases and J by 0 bases, and 6 bases separated the two germline ends. The CDR3, as DNA: TGTGCCAGTAGGGAACGCTCCTACAATGAGCAGTTCTTC. This codes for CASRERSYNEQFF.

The chain carries TRBV9 and TRBJ2-3, with D tentatively TRBD2 (6 bases). Germline CDR1 is SGDLS and CDR2 is YYNGEE. V was trimmed by 0 bases and J by 4 bases, leaving 15 bases between them. The CDR3 contains 16 residues. CDR3: CASSVAGRGFPDTQYF. DNA of the CDR3: TGTGCCAGCAGCGTAGCCGGGCGGGGTTTTCCAGATACGCAGTATTTT.

This chain joins TRBV10-1 and TRBJ2-1, with 8 positions matching TRBD2. There are 15 residues in the CDR3. With 6 bases clipped from V and 2 bases from J, the junction kept 6 bases outside the gene matches. Germline assignment: CDR1 WNHNN and CDR2 SYGVQD (reference sequence). DNA for the CDR3: TGCGCCAGCAGCAGAGCGGGGGCAACCTACAATGAGCAGTTCTTC. This encodes CASSRAGATYNEQFF.

The gene calls are TRBV5-6 and TRBJ2-7; D unresolved. CDR1 is SGHDT and CDR2 is YYEEEE in the germline V gene. Trimming removed 2 bases from V and 0 bases from J, with 3 bases in between. This CDR3 is 12 amino acids long. The CDR3 reads CASSLTSYEQYF. The CDR3 DNA sequence: TGTGCCAGCAGCTTAACCTCCTACGAGCAGTACTTC.

In the case of this clone: The sample has other DNA sequences that encode this CDR3 too. The rearrangement joins TRBV11-3 to TRBJ2-5; D gene uncertain. CDR1 is SGHNT and CDR2 is YENEEA in the germline V gene. The CDR3 extends over 11 amino acids. The V end was cut by 2 bases, the J end by 5 bases, with 3 bases between. CDR3 sequence: CASSLKETQYF. The CDR3 DNA reads as TGTGCCAGCAGCTTAAAGGAGACCCAGTACTTC.